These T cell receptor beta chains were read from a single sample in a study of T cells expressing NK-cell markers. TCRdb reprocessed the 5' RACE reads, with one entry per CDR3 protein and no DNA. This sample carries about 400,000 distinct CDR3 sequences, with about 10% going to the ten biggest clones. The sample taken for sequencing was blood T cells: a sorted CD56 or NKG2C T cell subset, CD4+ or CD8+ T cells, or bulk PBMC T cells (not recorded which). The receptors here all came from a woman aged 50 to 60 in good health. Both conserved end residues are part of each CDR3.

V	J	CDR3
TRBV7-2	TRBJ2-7	CASSFLGLGEQYF
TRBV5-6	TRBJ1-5	CASSLGSGGASNQPQHF
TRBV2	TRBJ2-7	CASSGTSGGEQYF
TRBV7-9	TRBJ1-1	CASSTDLGTEAFF
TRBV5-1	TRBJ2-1	CASSRGGALWNEQFF
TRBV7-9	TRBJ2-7	CASSPPEGRRTYEQYF
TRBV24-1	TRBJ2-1	CATSGLWGDEQFF
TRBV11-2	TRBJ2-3	CASSLGAQNTQYF
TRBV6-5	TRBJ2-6	CAAGGVSVLTF
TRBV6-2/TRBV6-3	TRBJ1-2	CASRGGTYGYTF
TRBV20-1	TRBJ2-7	CSARARQGLEQYF
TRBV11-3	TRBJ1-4	CASSDRDPEKLFF
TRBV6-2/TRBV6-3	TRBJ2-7	CASVGTGRNEQYF
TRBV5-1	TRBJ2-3	CASSSGPTRTRTDTQYF
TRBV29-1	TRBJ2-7	CSTSDGTYEQYF
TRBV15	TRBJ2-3	CATSSLGSTDTQYF
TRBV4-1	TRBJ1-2	CASSPGGTGGYTF
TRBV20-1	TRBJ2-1	CSAARAVVNEQFF
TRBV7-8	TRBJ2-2	CASRYRVGGELFF
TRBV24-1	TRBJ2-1	CATSDTDRLLFF
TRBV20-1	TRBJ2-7	CSAVSGRASYEQYF
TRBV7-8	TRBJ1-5	CASSQTGGPGSNQPQHF
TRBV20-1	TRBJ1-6	CSAEEGTNNPPLHF
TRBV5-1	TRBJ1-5	CASSPDRVDQPQHF
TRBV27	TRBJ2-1	CATLGLAGGLSSYNEQFF
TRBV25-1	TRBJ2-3	CASSDITRSDTQYF
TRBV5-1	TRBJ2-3	CASTTSGTTSTDTQYF
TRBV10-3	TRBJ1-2	CAISDRALYGYTF